The 11 T cell receptor beta chains given below trace back to one sample, sequenced in a study of monozygotic twins with inflammatory bowel disease (dated by TCRdb to between 2019 and 2020). Library construction relied on 5' RACE. Instrument used: Illumina HiSeq 2500. TCRdb reprocessed the public reads and reports one entry per CDR3 protein sequence, without DNA. The table for this sample shows about 300,000 distinct CDR3 sequences. The top ten clones comprise roughly 5.3% of the sample. Material: blood. These receptors all come from a human donor with ulcerative colitis or Crohn's disease, or a healthy co-twin of an affected twin (not recorded which).

This chain connects TRBV6-2 or TRBV6-3 to TRBJ2-1; TCRdb's assignment of TRBD2 cannot be checked, as there is no DNA. This CDR3 contains 15 residues. Germline V gene sequence: CDR1 MNHEY, CDR2 SVGEGT. This chain's CDR3 is CASSTRPPTYNEQFF.

The rearrangement links TRBV2 to TRBJ2-3; TCRdb returns TRBD1, unconfirmable since there is no DNA. This CDR3 is 16 amino acids long. Germline CDR1 and CDR2: SNHLY and FYNNEI. CDR3 loop: CASGREGTGITDTQYF. The full variable domain, its missing parts supplied by reference TRBV2 and TRBJ2-3, is EPEVTQTPSHQVTQMGQEVILRCVPISNHLYFYWYRQILGQKVEFLVSFYNNEISEKSEIFDDQFSVERPDGSNFTLKIRSTKLEDSAMYFCASGREGTGITDTQYFGPGTRLTVL.

The V call is TRBV21-1, the J call TRBJ2-3. TRBV21-1 counts as a pseudogene. This CDR3 has 14 residues. CDR3: CASSKDTSTDTQYF.

The chain carries TRBV28 and TRBJ1-2. The CDR3 has 12 residues. The germline V gene has CDR1 MDHEN and CDR2 SYDVKM. The chain's CDR3 is CASSFLSYGYTF.

This chain joins TRBV19 and TRBJ1-2; without DNA, the TCRdb call of TRBD1 cannot be checked. The V gene's germline CDR1 is LNHDA and CDR2 SQIVND (reference sequence). The CDR3 is 13 amino acids. The CDR3 protein is CASNQGKAWGYTF.

This sequence joins TRBV27 and TRBJ1-6. CDR3 length: 16 amino acids. Germline lookup yields CDR1 MNHEY and CDR2 SMNVEV (reference sequence). The chain's CDR3 is CASRSGLSSYNSPLHF.

The chain couples TRBV5-1 to TRBJ1-5; the D call of TRBD1 rests on TCRdb alone, since no DNA is present to check it. Germline V CDR1 and CDR2: SGHRS, YFSETQ. The CDR3 is 14 amino acids. CDR3 amino acids: CASSLGHNNQPQHF.

CDR3 in amino acids: CASSFGEKNIQYF. J is TRBJ2-4 and V is TRBV7-2. Germline V lookup: CDR1 SGHTA, CDR2 FQGNSA. This CDR3 comprises 13 residues.

The chain couples TRBV11-2 to TRBJ2-5; no DNA is available, so the TRBD1 call from TCRdb remains unchecked. The CDR3 loop spans 14 amino acids. The germline gives CDR1 SGHAT, CDR2 FQNNGV. CDR3 loop: CASSLAGGTETQYF.

The genes are TRBV7-6 and TRBJ1-6. The CDR3 sequence is 14 residues long. Germline loops: CDR1 SGHVS, CDR2 FNYEAQ. CDR3: CASSLEGEGSPLHF. The full variable domain, in which reference TRBV7-6 and TRBJ1-6 provide the parts outside the CDR3, is GAGVSQSPRYKVTKRGQDVALRCDPISGHVSLYWYRQALGQGPEFLTYFNYEAQQDKSGLPNDRFSAERPEGSISTLTIQRTEQRDSAMYRCASSLEGEGSPLHFGNGTRLTVT.

The genes are TRBV30 and TRBJ2-2; TCRdb indicates TRBD2, and absent DNA this call remains unverified. CDR1 GTSNPN and CDR2 SVGIG come from the germline V gene (reference sequence). The CDR3 totals 14 residues. CDR3 amino acids: CAWRRETNTGELFF. The whole variable domain, filled in from reference TRBV30 and TRBJ2-2, reads SQTIHQWPATLVQPVGSPLSLECTVEGTSNPNLYWYRQAAGRGLQLLFYSVGIGQISSEVPQNLSASRPQDRQFILSSKKLLLSDSGFYLCAWRRETNTGELFFGEGSRLTVL.